A selection of T cell receptor beta chains follows, all from one sample in a study of response to subunit inactivated influenza vaccine. MiXCR, applied by TCRdb to the RT-PCR reads, yields one record per CDR3 protein. This table has 500,000 to 600,000 distinct CDR3 sequences, 14% appearing once. The input for sequencing was PBMCs from blood, taken 11 to 12 days after vaccination. The receptors shown here come from a man aged 45-65 years who received an inactivated influenza vaccine. The CDR3 runs from the conserved cysteine through the conserved F or W. Each record gives: D gene, J gene, V gene, clone size, CDR3 DNA, CDR3 protein. The D gene is left open where the match is weak. The size field is filled for only some rows; it gives once, few, many or a size class.

>TRBD2|TRBJ2-1|TRBV7-8|-
TGTGCCAGCAGCTTAGCCGGCGGGAGAGCCTACAATGAGCAGTTCTTC
CASSLAGGRAYNEQFF
>TRBD1|TRBJ2-6|TRBV5-4|-
TGTGCCAGCAGCTTGGCTGGACAGGGGCCCTCTGGGGCCAACGTCCTGACTTTC
CASSLAGQGPSGANVLTF
>-|TRBJ2-3|TRBV4-2|many
TGTGCCAGCAGCCAAGGTAGCGGAAGCACAGATACGCAGTATTTT
CASSQGSGSTDTQYF
>TRBD1|TRBJ1-1|TRBV29-1|few
TGCAGCGCCTCAGGGGGGGGGAACACTGAAGCTTTCTTT
CSASGGGNTEAFF
>-|TRBJ2-7|TRBV11-2|-
TGTGCCAGCAGCTTTCCGCAGGCCGGATACTACGAGCAGTACTTC
CASSFPQAGYYEQYF
>-|TRBJ1-2|TRBV5-1|few
TGCGCCAGCAGCTTGGGCGAGGGATACTATGGCTACACCTTC
CASSLGEGYYGYTF
>-|TRBJ2-5|TRBV14|-
TGTGCCAGCAGCCAAGAATACAGCTCGGCGGAGACCCAGTACTTC
CASSQEYSSAETQYF
>-|TRBJ2-4|TRBV6-1|-
TGTGCCAGCTCACCCTTGGTCGGGGCCAAAAACATTCAGTACTTC
CASSPLVGAKNIQYF
>-|TRBJ2-1|TRBV29-1|few
TGCAGGGCCACGGCGGGGCAGTACAATGAGCAGTTCTTC
CRATAGQYNEQFF
>-|TRBJ1-5|TRBV6-1|few
TGTGCCAGCACCGACAGGTACAATCAGCCCCAGCATTTT
CASTDRYNQPQHF
>-|TRBJ2-3|TRBV4-1|few
TGCGCCAGCAGTCATAACGACCTAGGAGCAGATACGCAGTATTTT
CASSHNDLGADTQYF
>-|TRBJ1-1|TRBV4-3|-
TGCGCCAGCAGCCAAGAGACAGAGTCGAACACTGAAGCTTTCTTT
CASSQETESNTEAFF
>TRBD2|TRBJ2-5|TRBV20-1|few
TGCAGTGCTAGAGATCCGACTAGCGGTGAGACCCAGTACTTC
CSARDPTSGETQYF
>-|TRBJ2-1|TRBV5-6|few
TGTGCCAGCAGCAGGGAAGGGGGGGCCTACAATGAGCAGTTCTTC
CASSREGGAYNEQFF
>TRBD1|TRBJ1-1|TRBV20-1|few
TGCAGTGCTAGAAGGATGGGACAGCCGAACACTGAAGCTTTCTTT
CSARRMGQPNTEAFF
>TRBD2|TRBJ2-1|TRBV6-6|few
TGTGCCAGCGGAGGAACGGGAGGTACTGAGCAGTTCTTC
CASGGTGGTEQFF
>-|TRBJ2-4|TRBV15|-
TGTGCCACCAGCACTATCCGCAACATTCAGTACTTC
CATSTIRNIQYF
>TRBD1|TRBJ2-2|TRBV9|few
TGTGCCAGCAGTGACAGGGCTACGAACACCGGGGAGCTGTTTTTT
CASSDRATNTGELFF
>-|TRBJ2-7|TRBV19|-
TGTGCCAGTAGTCCAACAATTTACCCTACGGAGCAGTACTTC
CASSPTIYPTEQYF
>TRBD2|TRBJ2-1|TRBV7-2|-
TGTGCCAGCAGACGCCGGAGCGGGCGGGGGAATGAGCAGTTCTTC
CASRRRSGRGNEQFF
>-|TRBJ2-5|TRBV27|-
TGTGCCAGCCGAGGGGTTGTCGGGACCCAGTACTTC
CASRGVVGTQYF
>-|TRBJ2-5|TRBV7-2|few
TGTGCCAGCAGCTTAAGGGGGTGGCAAGAGACCCAGTACTTC
CASSLRGWQETQYF
>-|TRBJ2-3|TRBV2|-
TGTGCCAGCAGTGAAGGAGTAGCATCTAGTACGCAGTATTTT
CASSEGVASSTQYF
>-|TRBJ2-3|TRBV7-2|few
TGTGCCAGCAGCTTAAACTGGGTTACAGATACGCAGTATTTT
CASSLNWVTDTQYF
>-|TRBJ2-5|TRBV11-2|few
TGTGCCAGCAGCTTATTCACGGAGACCCAGTACTTC
CASSLFTETQYF
>TRBD2|TRBJ2-1|TRBV5-6|few
TGTGCCAGCAGCTTCCGACTAGCGGGGTACAATGAGCAGTTCTTC
CASSFRLAGYNEQFF
>TRBD1|TRBJ2-3|TRBV7-2|few
TGTGCCAGCAGCCTTGACAGGGTTGCAGATACGCAGTATTTT
CASSLDRVADTQYF
>-|TRBJ2-7|TRBV12-2|-
TGTGCAAGTCGCCTCGACAGGGGGCTTGTATTCGAGCAGTACTTC
CASRLDRGLVFEQYF
>-|TRBJ1-2|TRBV4-1|few
TGCGCCAGCAGCCCCCTTGGACTCACTCCAAGGGATGGCTACACCTTC
CASSPLGLTPRDGYTF
>-|TRBJ2-5|TRBV10-2|-
TGCGCCAGCAGTGAGATGGCAGGCGACTCCGAGGGGGAGACCCAGTACTTC
CASSEMAGDSEGETQYF
>TRBD1|TRBJ2-7|TRBV5-1|few
TGCGCCAGCAGCTTGGTTACAGGGGCCTACGAGCAGTACTTC
CASSLVTGAYEQYF
>TRBD2|TRBJ2-3|TRBV20-1|-
TGCAGTGCGGCGGGGGGGGCAGACACAGATACGCAGTATTTT
CSAAGGADTDTQYF
>TRBD1|TRBJ2-7|TRBV6-2/TRBV6-3|many
TGTGCCAGCAGTTACTCGAACAGGGGCTTGTCCTACGAGCAGTACTTC
CASSYSNRGLSYEQYF
>-|TRBJ1-3|TRBV5-1|many
TGCGCCAGCAGCGCCAGCAGGACTGCTGGAAACACCATATATTTT
CASSASRTAGNTIYF
>-|TRBJ1-1|TRBV3-1|-
TGTGCCAGCAGCCCTACTTGGGAGGGAACTGAAGCTTTCTTT
CASSPTWEGTEAFF
>-|TRBJ2-1|TRBV29-1|many
TGCAGCGTTCGTGCGAACAATGAGCAGTTCTTC
CSVRANNEQFF
>-|TRBJ2-1|TRBV24-1|few
TGTGCCACCAGTGGGCCCCCGGGCGGGGCTTACAATGAGCAGTTCTTC
CATSGPPGGAYNEQFF
>-|TRBJ2-7|TRBV14|-
TGTGCCAGCAGCCAAGTATCGTACGAGGGATACTACGAGCAGTACTTC
CASSQVSYEGYYEQYF
>TRBD1|TRBJ2-5|TRBV27|few
TGTGCCAGCAGTTTAACAGGGGCAATCCCGAAGGAGACCCAGTACTTC
CASSLTGAIPKETQYF
>-|TRBJ2-2|TRBV6-5|-
TGTGCCAGCAGTTCTGACAGAAGAGCCGGGGAGCTGTTTTTT
CASSSDRRAGELFF
>-|TRBJ2-2|TRBV2|few
TGTGCCAGCAGTGTTGAAAATCAGAACACCGGGGAGCTGTTTTTT
CASSVENQNTGELFF
>-|TRBJ2-5|TRBV12-3/TRBV12-4|-
TGTGCCAGCAGTTTCGTACTACAAGAGACCCAGTACTTC
CASSFVLQETQYF
>-|TRBJ2-7|TRBV12-3/TRBV12-4|many
TGTGCCAGCAGTTTCGGTAGGACCTACGAGCAGTACTTC
CASSFGRTYEQYF
>TRBD2|TRBJ2-1|TRBV4-1|many
TGCGCCAGCAGCCAACCTCCGGGACTAGCTCTTAATGAGCAGTTCTTC
CASSQPPGLALNEQFF
>-|TRBJ2-1|TRBV9|-
TGTGCCACCGGCCGGGACTCCTCACGAGAGCAGTTCTTC
CATGRDSSREQFF
>-|TRBJ2-3|TRBV5-1|few
TGCGCCAGCAGCTCTACGCCAGGGTCTGCTAGCACAGATACGCAGTATTTT
CASSSTPGSASTDTQYF
>TRBD2|TRBJ2-1|TRBV10-3|-
TGTGCCATCAGTGGTAGCGGGAGGCCGGTCAATGAGCAGTTCTTC
CAISGSGRPVNEQFF
>-|TRBJ2-5|TRBV20-1|few
TGCAGTGCAGTGGACAGCGTTCAAGAGACCCAGTACTTC
CSAVDSVQETQYF
>-|TRBJ1-1|TRBV6-2/TRBV6-3|few
TGTGCCAGCAGTCTGACAGTTATGAACACTGAAGCTTTCTTT
CASSLTVMNTEAFF
>-|TRBJ1-1|TRBV20-1|-
TGCAGTGCCAGTCATACCCTGGCTCAGCCGGCCGCTTTCTTT
CSASHTLAQPAAFF
>TRBD2|TRBJ2-1|TRBV20-1|few
TGCAGTGCTAGACCACCGGGACTAGCGGGAGGAAATTACAATGAGCAGTTCTTC
CSARPPGLAGGNYNEQFF
>-|TRBJ1-2|TRBV20-1|-
TGCAGTGCTAGAGCGGTTATGGGGAGTAGGTATGGCTACACCTTC
CSARAVMGSRYGYTF
>TRBD2|TRBJ2-1|TRBV20-1|-
TGCAGTGCTAGATGGCTAGCGGGAGTGAATGAGCAGTTCTTC
CSARWLAGVNEQFF
>-|TRBJ1-1|TRBV14|few
TGTGCCAGCAGCCAAGAGGGCTGGACCACTGAAGCTTTCTTT
CASSQEGWTTEAFF